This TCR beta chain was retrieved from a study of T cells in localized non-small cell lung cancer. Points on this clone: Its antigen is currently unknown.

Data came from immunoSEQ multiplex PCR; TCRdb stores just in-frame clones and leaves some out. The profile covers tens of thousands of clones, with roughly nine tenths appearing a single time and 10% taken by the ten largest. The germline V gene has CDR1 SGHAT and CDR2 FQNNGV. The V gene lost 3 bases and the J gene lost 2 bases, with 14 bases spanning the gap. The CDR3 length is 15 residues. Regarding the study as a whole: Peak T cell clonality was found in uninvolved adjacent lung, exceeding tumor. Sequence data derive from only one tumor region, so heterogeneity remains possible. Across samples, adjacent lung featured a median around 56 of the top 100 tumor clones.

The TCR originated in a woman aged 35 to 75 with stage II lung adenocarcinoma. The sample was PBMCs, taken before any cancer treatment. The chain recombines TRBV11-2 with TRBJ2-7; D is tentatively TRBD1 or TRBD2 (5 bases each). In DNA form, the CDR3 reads TGTGCCAGCAGCTTCAGGGTCGAGGGGACCTACGAGCAGTACTTC. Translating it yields CASSFRVEGTYEQYF.